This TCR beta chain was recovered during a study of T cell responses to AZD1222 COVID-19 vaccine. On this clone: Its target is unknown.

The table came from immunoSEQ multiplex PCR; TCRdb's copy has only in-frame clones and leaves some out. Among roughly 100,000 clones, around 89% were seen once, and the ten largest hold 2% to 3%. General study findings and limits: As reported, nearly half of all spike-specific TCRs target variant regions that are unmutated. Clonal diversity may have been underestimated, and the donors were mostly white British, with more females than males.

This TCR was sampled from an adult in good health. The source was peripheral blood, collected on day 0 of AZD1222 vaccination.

The CDR3 DNA is TGTGCCAGCAGCTGGGACAGGGGCTACGAGCAGTACTTC. Amino acid sequence: CASSWDRGYEQYF. This chain uses TRBV5-6 with TRBJ2-7; 10 positions match TRBD1. Germline loops: CDR1 SGHDT, CDR2 YYEEEE. This CDR3 region has 13 residues. J lost 3 bases, V lost 3 bases, and 0 bases had no gene match.